The rows below give T cell receptor beta chains drawn from one sample of a study of T cells in localized non-small cell lung cancer. Only in-frame clones appear in the TCRdb table, and some are missing; sequencing was by immunoSEQ multiplex PCR. The sample has about 82,000 clones, around three quarters seen once. The source material was PBMCs, sampled before any cancer treatment. Receptors originate from a man aged 35-75 years with stage II squamous cell lung carcinoma. The CDR3 runs from the conserved cysteine through the conserved F or W. A D gene is named only where the DNA matches it firmly. Not all rows give a size; the values are once, few, many and, for expanded clones, a class.

J,size,D,V,CDR3,DNA
TRBJ1-4,few,TRBD1,TRBV5-4,CASSWTGGNEKLFF,TGTGCCAGCAGCTGGACAGGCGGGAATGAAAAACTGTTTTTT
TRBJ1-1,.,.,TRBV27,CASSLASGTAMNTEAFF,TGTGCCAGCAGTTTAGCCTCCGGGACTGCCATGAACACTGAAGCTTTCTTT
TRBJ2-5,.,.,TRBV27,CASSPLAGEETQYF,TGTGCCAGCAGTCCCCTAGCTGGGGAAGAGACCCAGTACTTC
TRBJ1-1,.,TRBD1,TRBV15,CATGTANTEAFF,TGTGCCACCGGGACAGCGAACACTGAAGCTTTCTTT
TRBJ2-5,.,.,TRBV5-4,CASSLGQGQETQYF,TGTGCCAGCAGCTTGGGGCAGGGCCAAGAGACCCAGTACTTC
TRBJ1-1,.,TRBD1,TRBV18,CASSPRQGENTEAFF,TGTGCCAGCTCACCACGACAGGGGGAGAACACTGAAGCTTTCTTT
TRBJ2-3,few,.,TRBV4-2,CASSRGGASVDTQYF,TGTGCCAGCAGCCGAGGGGGGGCCTCTGTAGATACGCAGTATTTT
TRBJ1-4,.,TRBD1,TRBV5-6,CASSSQGASEKLFF,TGTGCCAGCAGCTCCCAGGGGGCGAGTGAAAAACTGTTTTTT
TRBJ2-7,.,.,TRBV23-1,CARDSDGATAYEQYF,TGCGCCAGGGACTCGGACGGGGCGACGGCCTACGAGCAGTACTTC
TRBJ2-2,.,.,TRBV7-9,CASSLEGAGELFF,TGTGCCAGCAGCTTAGAGGGGGCCGGGGAGCTGTTTTTT
TRBJ2-3,.,TRBD2,TRBV30,CAWSPLAGGQDTQYF,TGTGCCTGGAGTCCATTAGCGGGGGGGCAAGATACGCAGTATTTT
TRBJ2-5,once,TRBD2,TRBV7-2,CASSLGGRVGETQYF,TGTGCCAGCAGCTTAGGTGGGAGGGTAGGAGAGACCCAGTACTTC
TRBJ2-3,.,.,TRBV5-1,CASSPGTPGPTVETDTQYF,TGCGCCAGCAGCCCCGGAACTCCGGGGCCAACTGTCGAGACAGATACGCAGTATTTT
TRBJ1-4,.,.,TRBV7-2,CASSDIRNNEKLFF,TGTGCCAGCAGTGACATAAGGAATAATGAAAAACTGTTTTTT
TRBJ1-6,.,.,TRBV30,CAWSVLGLDNSPLHF,TGTGCCTGGAGTGTACTGGGGTTGGATAATTCACCCCTCCACTTT
TRBJ2-7,.,TRBD1,TRBV29-1,CSYRGQGYEQYF,TGCAGCTACCGGGGACAGGGCTACGAGCAGTACTTC
TRBJ1-5,.,TRBD1,TRBV11-1,CASSTDRNQPQHF,TGTGCCAGCAGCACGGACAGGAATCAGCCCCAGCATTTT
TRBJ2-2,.,TRBD2,TRBV27,CASSGTSRTGELFF,TGTGCCAGCAGTGGGACTAGCCGTACCGGGGAGCTGTTTTTT
TRBJ2-7,.,TRBD1,TRBV7-8,CASSSNRDRGYEQYF,TGTGCCAGCAGTTCAAACCGGGACAGGGGCTACGAGCAGTACTTC
TRBJ1-1,.,.,TRBV28,CASSLRRGEAFF,TGTGCCAGCAGTTTAAGGAGGGGTGAAGCTTTCTTT
TRBJ2-5,.,TRBD1,TRBV10-3,CAISAGQDQETQYF,TGTGCCATCAGTGCGGGACAGGACCAAGAGACCCAGTACTTC
TRBJ1-5,.,.,TRBV5-1,CASSLDGGSNQPQHF,TGCGCCAGCAGCTTGGATGGAGGGAGCAATCAGCCCCAGCATTTT
TRBJ1-2,once,.,TRBV6-6,CASSYSEDYGYTF,TGTGCCAGCAGTTACTCGGAGGACTATGGCTACACCTTC
TRBJ2-6,.,TRBD1,TRBV5-1,CASSGLDRGFSGANVLTF,TGCGCCAGCAGCGGTCTAGACAGGGGTTTCTCTGGGGCCAACGTCCTGACTTTC